This T cell receptor beta chain was sequenced in a study of T cell responses to AZD1222 COVID-19 vaccine. Study-wide results and limits: Mostly white British, mostly female donors; authors suggested clonal diversity may be underestimated. At study baseline, merely roughly 6 AZD1222 recipients were seropositive. Nearly half of unique spike-specific TCRs reportedly avoided B.1.351 and B.1.1.7 mutated regions.

Profiled with immunoSEQ multiplex PCR; TCRdb holds only in-frame clones, not every one. The sample holds roughly 150,000 clones, about 90% seen once. This clone was counted only a few times. What it binds is not known. Sequences were derived from peripheral blood, sampled on day 0 of AZD1222 vaccination. This receptor was identified in an adult in good health.

CDR3 in amino acids: CASTLMGTSIYSNQPQHF. The CDR3, as DNA: TGTGCCAGCACCCTCATGGGGACGAGTATCTATAGCAATCAGCCCCAGCATTTT. The rearrangement links TRBV28 to TRBJ1-5; D might be TRBD1 (5 bases). Germline V lookup: CDR1 MDHEN, CDR2 SYDVKM. V was cut by 7 bases and J by 0 bases, with 22 bases left in between. The CDR3 has 18 amino acids.